Shown below are 18 T cell receptor beta chains from a single sample sequenced in a study of OX40 agonist ivuxolimab in advanced cancers. The data were produced by immunoSEQ multiplex PCR, yet TCRdb's version contains in-frame clones alone and is incomplete. The sample yields nearly 95,000 clones, 94% seen once. Sequencing used CD4+ or CD8+ T cells sorted from blood, obtained in a trial of the OX40 agonist ivuxolimab. All receptors derive from an adult with an advanced solid tumor such as melanoma, head and neck, liver or kidney cancer.

This clone was observed a few times. The chain combines TRBV2 with TRBJ1-5; D is uncertain. In germline, CDR1 is SNHLY, CDR2 FYNNEI. V lost 8 bases, J lost 0 bases, and 11 bases lay in between. The CDR3 has 14 amino acids. The CDR3, as DNA: TGTGCCAGCGGGGAAGAAGATAGCAATCAGCCCCAGCATTTT. Translation gives CASGEEDSNQPQHF.

J is TRBJ1-2 and V is TRBV5-1; 8 positions match TRBD1. The CDR3 spans 14 residues. Germline lookup yields CDR1 SGHRS and CDR2 YFSETQ. V was clipped by 2 bases and J by 3 bases; unmatched bases: 3. CDR3 residues: CASSLQGGDYGYTF. CDR3 coding DNA: TGCGCCAGCAGCTTACAGGGGGGTGACTATGGCTACACCTTC.

The rearrangement joins TRBV7-3 to TRBJ2-3; 11 nucleotides match TRBD2. The CDR3 has 17 residues. V was pared by 5 bases and J by 5 bases, with 12 bases of the junction left unmatched. The germline CDR1 and CDR2 sequences are SGHTA and FQGTGA. The CDR3 region has the DNA TGTGCCAGCAGCCAATCACCCATAGCGGGAGGGTTAGATACGCAGTATTTT. As protein: CASSQSPIAGGLDTQYF.

The rearrangement uses TRBV6-6 and TRBJ1-1, with 7 positions matching TRBD1. This CDR3 region has 13 residues. With V trimmed by 6 bases and J by 3 bases, 4 bases remained unmatched. Germline loops: CDR1 MNHNY, CDR2 SVGAGI (reference sequence). CDR3 nucleotides: TGTGCCAGCAGCCGACAGGGCCACACTGAAGCTTTCTTT. Translation: CASSRQGHTEAFF.

The rearrangement joins TRBV25-1 to TRBJ1-2; TRBD1 agrees at 8 bases. The germline CDR1 and CDR2 sequences are MGHDK and SYGVNS. Trimming took 1 base from V and 4 from J; bases not matched to a gene: 5. The CDR3 covers 15 residues. CDR3 amino acids: CASSESFRGPYGYTF. The CDR3 region has the DNA TGTGCCAGCAGTGAATCTTTCAGGGGGCCCTATGGCTACACCTTC.

This chain links TRBV7-2 with TRBJ2-5; possible D gene TRBD2, 6 bases. Germline CDR1 SGHTA, CDR2 FQGNSA. The CDR3 runs 16 residues. V dropped 1 base and J dropped 1 base, with 13 bases sitting between them. CDR3 bases: TGTGCCAGCAGCTTAGTGTGGGGGGAGGTCCAAGAGACCCAGTACTTC. Translated, it gives CASSLVWGEVQETQYF.

The chain uses TRBV13 and TRBJ1-2; D uncertain. The CDR3 sequence is 15 residues long. Trimming removed 1 base at V and 2 bases at J, with 11 bases between. Germline lookup yields CDR1 PRHDT and CDR2 FYEKMQ (reference sequence). CDR3: CASSLVLDPNYGYTF. The CDR3 bases are TGTGCCAGCAGCTTAGTACTGGACCCAAACTATGGCTACACCTTC. Full variable domain (rest looked up from reference TRBV13 and TRBJ1-2): AAGVIQSPRHLIKEKRETATLKCYPIPRHDTVYWYQQGPGQDPQFLISFYEKMQSDKGSIPDRFSAQQFSDYHSELNMSSLELGDSALYFCASSLVLDPNYGYTFGSGTRLTVV.

This clone was seen more than once but under ten times. The chain combines TRBV15 with TRBJ2-7; TRBD1 aligns across 8 bases. Germline-derived CDR1 and CDR2 are LNHNV and YYDKDF (reference sequence). Trimming removed 8 bases from V and 5 bases from J; junction bases left unmatched: 11. There are 14 residues in the CDR3. The CDR3 DNA follows: TGTGCCACCCGAGAGGCAGGGGGCTTCAACGAGCAGTACTTC. Amino acid sequence: CATREAGGFNEQYF.

This chain links TRBV7-8 with TRBJ1-2; D is unresolved. Trimming removed 1 base from V and 4 bases from J, with 10 bases in between. Germline values: CDR1 SGHVS, CDR2 FQNEAQ. This CDR3 spans 14 amino acids. The CDR3 sequence is CASSLEPGAYGYTF. The CDR3 coding sequence is TGTGCCAGCAGCTTAGAGCCGGGAGCCTATGGCTACACCTTC.

The DNA of the CDR3 is TGTGCCAGCAGCGTAGACAGTGGCTACTACGAGCAGTACTTC. Translation gives CASSVDSGYYEQYF. V usage is TRBV9 and J usage is TRBJ2-7; D uncertain. CDR3 length equals 14 residues. Germline values: CDR1 SGDLS, CDR2 YYNGEE. Trimming shortened V by 0 bases and J by 3 bases, and 10 bases separated the two germline ends.

The genes are TRBV29-1 and TRBJ1-1; TRBD1 aligns across 10 bases. The CDR3 spans 16 residues. The ends lost 0 bases at V and 5 bases at J; junction bases unmatched: 9. Germline V gene sequence: CDR1 SQVTM, CDR2 ANQGSEA. CDR3 sequence reads: CSVEDEDRGVLTEAFF. The CDR3 region has the DNA TGCAGCGTTGAAGATGAGGACAGGGGGGTGTTGACTGAAGCTTTCTTT.

The chain carries TRBV28 and TRBJ2-2, with D perhaps matching TRBD1 (6 bases). With 5 bases removed from V and 6 bases from J, the gap between germline ends came to 10 bases. The CDR3 has 13 amino acids. Germline loops: CDR1 MDHEN, CDR2 SYDVKM. CDR3 residues: CASSLQGPGELFF. The CDR3 bases are TGTGCCAGCAGTCTACAGGGACCCGGGGAGCTGTTTTTT.

The chain carries TRBV25-1 and TRBJ1-1; no firm D call. Germline CDR1 reads MGHDK; CDR2 reads SYGVNS. The CDR3 totals 14 residues. The V end was cut by 3 bases, the J end by 1 base, with 9 bases between. The CDR3 region is CASSEIQENTEAFF. The CDR3, as DNA: TGTGCCAGCAGTGAGATTCAGGAGAACACTGAAGCTTTCTTT. The full variable domain, in which reference TRBV25-1 and TRBJ1-1 provide the parts outside the CDR3, is EADIYQTPRYLVIGTGKKITLECSQTMGHDKMYWYQQDPGMELHLIHYSYGVNSTEKGDLSSESTVSRIRTEHFPLTLESARPSHTSQYLCASSEIQENTEAFFGQGTRLTVV.

As DNA, the CDR3 is TGTGCCAGCAGCGCGACGGGGGGCAGGGAAAAACTGTTTTTT. This codes for CASSATGGREKLFF. This chain uses TRBV7-9 with TRBJ1-4; a possible D gene is TRBD1 (6 bases). Germline-derived CDR1 and CDR2 are SEHNR and FQNEAQ (reference sequence). This CDR3 contains 14 residues. Trimming left V 5 bases short and J 8 bases short, with 15 bases between. Combining the CDR3 with reference TRBV7-9 and TRBJ1-4 gives the whole variable domain DTGVSQNPRHKITKRGQNVTFRCDPISEHNRLYWYRQTLGQGPEFLTYFQNEAQLEKSRLLSDRFSAERPKGSFSTLEIQRTEQGDSAMYLCASSATGGREKLFFGSGTQLSVL.

V and J are TRBV13 and TRBJ2-1, with 7 bases aligning to TRBD1. After removal of 2 bases from V and 1 base from J, the junction contained 2 bases not matched to a gene. Germline CDR1 is PRHDT and CDR2 is FYEKMQ (reference sequence). The CDR3 loop spans 15 amino acids. CDR3 coding DNA: TGTGCCAGCAGCTTAAGGGGGCAGTCCTACAATGAGCAGTTCTTC. Encoded protein: CASSLRGQSYNEQFF.

The gene calls are TRBV21-1 and TRBJ1-5; the table's D call, TRBD1, has no DNA check behind it. TRBV21-1 is a recognized pseudogene. The CDR3 contains 15 residues. CDR3 in amino acids: CASSKAGRSNQPQHF. The DNA of the CDR3 is TGTGCCAGCAGCAAAGCGGGGCGTAGCAATCAGCCCCAGCATTTT.

This clone was recorded only once. The chain recombines TRBV6-1 with TRBJ1-2; D uncertain. V lost 6 bases and J 8 bases, leaving 13 bases between the germline ends. This CDR3 is 12 amino acids long. Germline V gives CDR1 MNHNS, CDR2 SASEGT. CDR3 region: CASRGRMDGYTF. CDR3 sequence (DNA): TGTGCCAGCAGGGGCAGGATGGACGGCTACACCTTC.

This rearrangement joins TRBV6-1 to TRBJ2-7; weak D call: TRBD1 (6 bases). V gave up 0 bases and J gave up 7 bases, with 13 bases separating them. This CDR3 contains 14 residues. Germline V gene data show CDR1 as MNHNS and CDR2 as SASEGT. Here the CDR3 reads CASSEAWGRGEQYF. CDR3 coding DNA: TGTGCCAGCAGTGAAGCTTGGGGGCGCGGTGAGCAGTACTTC.